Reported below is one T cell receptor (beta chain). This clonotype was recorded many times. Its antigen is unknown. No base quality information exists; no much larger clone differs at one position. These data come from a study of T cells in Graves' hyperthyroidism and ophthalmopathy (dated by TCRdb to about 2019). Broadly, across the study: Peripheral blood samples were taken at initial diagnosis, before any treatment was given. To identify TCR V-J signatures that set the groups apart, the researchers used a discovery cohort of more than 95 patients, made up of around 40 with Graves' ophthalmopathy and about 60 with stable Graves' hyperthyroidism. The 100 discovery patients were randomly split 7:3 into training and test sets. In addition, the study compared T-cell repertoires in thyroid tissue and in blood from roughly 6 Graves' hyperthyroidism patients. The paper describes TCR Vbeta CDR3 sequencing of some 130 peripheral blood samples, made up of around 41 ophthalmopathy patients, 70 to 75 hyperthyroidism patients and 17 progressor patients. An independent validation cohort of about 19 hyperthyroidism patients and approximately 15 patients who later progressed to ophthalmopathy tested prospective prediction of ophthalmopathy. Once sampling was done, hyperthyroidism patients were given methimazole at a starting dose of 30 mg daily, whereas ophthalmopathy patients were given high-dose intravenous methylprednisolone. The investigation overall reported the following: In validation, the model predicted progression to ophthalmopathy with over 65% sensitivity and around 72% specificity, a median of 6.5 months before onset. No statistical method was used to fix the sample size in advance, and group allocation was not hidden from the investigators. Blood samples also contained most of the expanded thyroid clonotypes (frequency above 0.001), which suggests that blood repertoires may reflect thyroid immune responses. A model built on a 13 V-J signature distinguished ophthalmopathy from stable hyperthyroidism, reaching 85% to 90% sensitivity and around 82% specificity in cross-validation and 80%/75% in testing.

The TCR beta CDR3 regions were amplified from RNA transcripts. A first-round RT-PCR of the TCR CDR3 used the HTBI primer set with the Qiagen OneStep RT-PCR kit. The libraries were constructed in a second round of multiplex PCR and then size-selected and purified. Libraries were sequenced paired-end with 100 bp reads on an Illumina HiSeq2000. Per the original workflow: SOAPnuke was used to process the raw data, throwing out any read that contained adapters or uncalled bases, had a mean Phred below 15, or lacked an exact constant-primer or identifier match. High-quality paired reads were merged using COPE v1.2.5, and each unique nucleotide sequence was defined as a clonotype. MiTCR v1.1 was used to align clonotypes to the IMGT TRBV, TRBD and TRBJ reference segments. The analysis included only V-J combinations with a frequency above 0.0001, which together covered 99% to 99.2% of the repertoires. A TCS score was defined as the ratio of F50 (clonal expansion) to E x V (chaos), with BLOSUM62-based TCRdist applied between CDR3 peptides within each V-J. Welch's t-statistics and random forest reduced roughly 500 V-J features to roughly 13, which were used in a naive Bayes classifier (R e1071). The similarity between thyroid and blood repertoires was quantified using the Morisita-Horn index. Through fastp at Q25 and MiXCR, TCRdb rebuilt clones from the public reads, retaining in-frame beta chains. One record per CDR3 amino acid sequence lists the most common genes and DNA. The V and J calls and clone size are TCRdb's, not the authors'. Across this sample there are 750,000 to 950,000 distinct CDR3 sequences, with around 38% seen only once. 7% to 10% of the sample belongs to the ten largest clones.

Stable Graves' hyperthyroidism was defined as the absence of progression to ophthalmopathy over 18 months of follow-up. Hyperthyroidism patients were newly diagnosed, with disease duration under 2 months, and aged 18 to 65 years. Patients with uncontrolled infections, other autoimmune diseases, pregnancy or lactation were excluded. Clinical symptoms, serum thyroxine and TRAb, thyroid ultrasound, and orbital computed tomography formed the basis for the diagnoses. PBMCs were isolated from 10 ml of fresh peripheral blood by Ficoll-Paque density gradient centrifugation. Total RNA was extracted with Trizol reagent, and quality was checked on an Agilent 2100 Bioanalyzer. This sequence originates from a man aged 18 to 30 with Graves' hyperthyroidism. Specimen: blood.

The CDR3 in this case is CASSYEGLAGSYEQYF. In nucleotides, the sequence is TGTGCCAGCAGCTATGAGGGACTAGCGGGCTCCTACGAGCAGTACTTC. The rearranged segments are TRBV7-9 and TRBJ2-7; 12 bases in the junction line up with TRBD2. The CDR3 covers 16 residues, taking in both the cysteine and the phenylalanine. The CDR3 DNA has 48 bases and is translated from base 1. CDR1 and CDR2 are read off the germline V gene (reference sequence) as SEHNR and FQNEAQ. Unmatched junction bases come to 4, with V trimmed by 4 bases and J by 0 bases.